Listed here are 25 T cell receptor beta chains from one sample, sequenced in a study of cytomegalovirus exposure and HLA in healthy donors. The PCR made use of 60 Vbeta and 13 Jbeta primers. Some clones are missing from TCRdb's copy, which holds only in-frame ones; the method was immunoSEQ multiplex PCR. Of about 79,000 clones listed, approximately 69% were seen once; the top ten hold about 9.1%. The sample consisted of PBMCs. These TCRs come from a man between 40 and 49 years old in good health and CMV-seropositive.

V and J are TRBV23-1 and TRBJ1-2, with a possible D match to TRBD1 (6 bases). TRBV23-1 is an open reading frame, and its role is uncertain. The CDR3 consists of 15 residues. Trimming shortened V by 8 bases and J by 8 bases, and 24 bases separated the two germline ends. The CDR3 DNA sequence: TGCGCCAGCGGAACCGGACAGAAAGTGCCCAACGGCTACACCTTC. Protein sequence: CASGTGQKVPNGYTF.

The CDR3, as DNA: TGCGCCAGCAGCCCAGACAGGGGCCCTTCTGGAAACACCATATATTTT. Translated: CASSPDRGPSGNTIYF. The chain employs TRBV4-3 and TRBJ1-3; 8 bases align to TRBD1. This CDR3 is built from 16 residues. V was clipped by 4 bases and J by 1 base; unmatched bases: 6. The germline gives CDR1 LGHNA, CDR2 YSLEER.

This clone was counted a few times. The CDR3 nucleotides are TGTGCCAGCAGCTTAGGACTGGGAAACACCATATATTTT. Protein product: CASSLGLGNTIYF. V and J are TRBV7-8 and TRBJ1-3; D call uncertain. The CDR3 extends over 13 amino acids. Trimming took off 1 base at V and 4 bases at J, with 5 bases between the two ends. The germline V gene has CDR1 SGHVS and CDR2 FQNEAQ.

The chain links TRBV5-4 to TRBJ2-1, with D possibly TRBD1 on 5 matching bases. CDR3 length: 13 residues. Between the trimmed V and J ends, which lost 2 bases and 6 bases, there was a span of 9 bases. Germline lookup yields CDR1 SGHNT and CDR2 YYREEE (reference sequence). CDR3 region: CASSFNRGNEQFF. DNA for the CDR3: TGTGCCAGCAGCTTCAATAGGGGCAATGAGCAGTTCTTC. The full variable domain, with the rest looked up from reference TRBV5-4 and TRBJ2-1, is ETGVTQSPTHLIKTRGQQVTLRCSSQSGHNTVSWYQQALGQGPQFIFQYYREEENGRGNFPPRFSGLQFPNYSSELNVNALELDDSALYLCASSFNRGNEQFFGPGTRLTVL.

This chain joins TRBV7-8 and TRBJ2-5, with D possibly being TRBD1 (6 bases). The J call may be faulty, since TRBJ2-7 better matches the DNA end. CDR3 length: 13 amino acids. Germline values: CDR1 SGHVS, CDR2 FQNEAQ. CDR3 region: CASSRDRTSEQYF. As DNA, the CDR3 is TGTGCCAGCAGCCGAGACAGGACAAGCGAGCAGTACTTC.

The V gene is TRBV10-3, the J gene TRBJ2-7; D perhaps matches TRBD1 (6 bases). The germline V gene has CDR1 ENHRY and CDR2 SYGVKD. The CDR3 has 17 amino acids. Trimming removed 0 bases from V and 2 bases from J, with 17 bases in between. CDR3 DNA: TGTGCCATCAGTGAGTCGACAGGTTCCTCCGATCCCTACGAGCAGTACTTC. It is translated as CAISESTGSSDPYEQYF.

The CDR3 DNA reads TGTGCCAGCAGTTCGACAGGCGCCAATCAGCCCCAGCATTTT. Protein product: CASSSTGANQPQHF. This rearrangement joins TRBV28 to TRBJ1-5, with D possibly being TRBD1 (6 bases). There are 14 residues in the CDR3. Germline CDR1 and CDR2: MDHEN and SYDVKM. Trimming took off 4 bases at V and 3 bases at J, with 10 bases between the two ends.

This chain links TRBV7-2 with TRBJ2-5; 8 nucleotides line up with TRBD2. In germline, CDR1 is SGHTA, CDR2 FQGNSA. CDR3 length equals 16 residues. After removal of 7 bases from V and 5 bases from J, the junction contained 15 bases not matched to a gene. The DNA for the CDR3 is TGTGCCAGCACCTCGGGGAGCGGGGGCTCTAGGGAGACCCAGTACTTC. Protein product: CASTSGSGGSRETQYF.

This chain connects TRBV15 to TRBJ2-5, with 15 bases that match TRBD2. The end of the DNA aligns better with TRBJ2-7, so the J call may be wrong. Germline V gives CDR1 LNHNV, CDR2 YYDKDF (reference sequence). CDR3 size: 16 residues. CDR3 sequence (DNA): TGTGCCACCAGCAGGGGCGGACTAGCGGGAGGGGACGAGCAGTACTTC. This codes for CATSRGGLAGGDEQYF.

The J gene is TRBJ2-5, the V gene TRBV7-8; 9 bases are a match to TRBD2. The J call may be in error: the DNA end matches TRBJ2-7 better. CDR1 and CDR2 from the germline V gene are SGHVS and FQNEAQ. The CDR3 covers 14 residues. The chain's CDR3 is CASSVSGGNYEQYF. CDR3 DNA sequence: TGTGCCAGCAGCGTTAGCGGGGGAAACTACGAGCAGTACTTC.

Written as DNA, the CDR3 is TGTGCCAGCAGCCCCTACCAGGGGGAAAACGAGCAGTACTTC. Translated, it gives CASSPYQGENEQYF. The rearrangement uses TRBV16 and TRBJ2-7; 7 positions agree with TRBD1. The CDR3 sequence is 14 residues long. CDR1 and CDR2 from the germline V gene are KGHSY and FQNENV. The ends lost 4 bases at V and 5 bases at J; junction bases unmatched: 8.

V is TRBV11-1 and J is TRBJ2-1; 8 bases line up with TRBD2. J gave up 7 bases and V 6 bases, and 8 bases lay outside the gene matches. The CDR3 length is 14 residues. CDR1 is SGHAT and CDR2 is FQDESV in the germline V gene (reference sequence). CDR3 amino acids: CASSLGGGANEQFF. The CDR3 DNA is TGTGCCAGCAGTCTCGGGGGGGGAGCGAATGAGCAGTTCTTC.

The gene calls are TRBV27 and TRBJ2-3; 8 bases match TRBD1. CDR1 and CDR2 (germline): MNHEY, SMNVEV (reference sequence). This CDR3 has 13 residues. V shed 4 bases and J 5 bases; nucleotides not matched to a gene: 2. The CDR3 DNA reads as TGTGCCAGCAGTTCAGACAGGGGAGATACGCAGTATTTT. This encodes CASSSDRGDTQYF.

This chain uses TRBV6-8 with TRBJ2-2; perhaps TRBD2 as D (5 bases). V was trimmed by 7 bases and J by 0 bases, leaving 18 bases between them. Per germline, CDR1 MNHGY and CDR2 SAAAGT. This CDR3 is 17 amino acids long. CDR3 DNA: TGTGCCAGCATCCAAATATGGGAGAGTGCGAACACCGGGGAGCTGTTTTTT. Protein: CASIQIWESANTGELFF.

This clone was found once. The chain combines TRBV2 with TRBJ1-5; TRBD1 agrees at 7 bases. CDR1 is SNHLY and CDR2 is FYNNEI in the germline V gene. This CDR3 region has 15 residues. With 5 bases clipped from V and 4 bases from J, the junction kept 8 bases outside the gene matches. CDR3 nucleotides: TGTGCCAGCAGTAACCGACAGGGTCAGAATCAGCCCCAGCATTTT. Its translation: CASSNRQGQNQPQHF.

The chain uses TRBV5-1 and TRBJ1-1, with D hard to call. Trimming removed 3 bases at V and 1 base at J, with 10 bases between. The germline CDR1 and CDR2 sequences are SGHRS and YFSETQ. The CDR3 runs to 14 residues. DNA for the CDR3: TGCGCCAGCAGCTACGGAACTAAGAACACTGAAGCTTTCTTT. This codes for CASSYGTKNTEAFF.

This clone was detected only once. The J gene is TRBJ1-6, the V gene TRBV6-5; TRBD1 matches at 9 bases. The V segment lost 9 bases and the J segment 9 bases; nucleotides outside the gene matches: 6. CDR1 and CDR2 from the germline V gene are MNHEY and SVGAGI. The CDR3 contains 13 residues. As DNA, the CDR3 is TGTGCCAGTTGTAGGACAGGGGCTTCACCCCTCCACTTT. Encoded protein: CASCRTGASPLHF.

The chain employs TRBV4-3 and TRBJ1-3; 7 nucleotides match TRBD1. Germline loops: CDR1 LGHNA, CDR2 YSLEER. The CDR3 runs 15 residues. Germline trimming cut 1 base from V and 4 bases from J; bases unmatched to any gene: 4. The CDR3 coding sequence is TGCGCCAGCAGCCAAGCCCTGACAGGGGGAAACACCATATATTTT. Translated: CASSQALTGGNTIYF.

The gene calls are TRBV19 and TRBJ1-5; D remains ambiguous. The V and J ends lost 4 bases and 7 bases respectively, with 17 bases between them. CDR1 is LNHDA and CDR2 is SQIVND in the germline V gene (reference sequence). The CDR3 sequence is 15 residues long. CDR3 amino acids: CASSTFTGSSQPQHF. CDR3 nucleotides: TGTGCCAGTAGTACCTTTACGGGATCATCGCAGCCCCAGCATTTT.

This clone was detected a few times. At one boundary the junction diverges from the germline segment, which might be a read error. The genes are TRBV30 and TRBJ2-7; the D gene is possibly TRBD2 (5 bases). This CDR3 contains 13 residues. Per germline, CDR1 GTSNPN and CDR2 SVGIG (reference sequence). The CDR3 is CSWSVQAAYEQYF. As DNA, the CDR3 is TGTTCCTGGAGTGTACAAGCGGCCTACGAGCAGTACTTC.

This clone showed up just a few times. The chain's CDR3 is CASRTTGTGNNQPQHF. For the CDR3, the DNA is TGTGCCAGTAGGACTACCGGGACAGGGAACAATCAGCCCCAGCATTTT. The gene calls are TRBV19 and TRBJ1-5, with 9 bases that match TRBD1. The germline V gene encodes CDR1 LNHDA and CDR2 SQIVND (reference sequence). This CDR3 is 16 amino acids long. The V segment lost 6 bases and the J segment 3 bases; nucleotides outside the gene matches: 9.

The chain couples TRBV11-3 to TRBJ2-3, with TRBD2 matching over 10 bases. This CDR3 spans 15 amino acids. Trimming at V came to 5 bases and at J to 2 bases, leaving 4 bases not matched to a gene. Germline CDR1 reads SGHNT; CDR2 reads YENEEA. As DNA, the CDR3 is TGTGCCAGCAGCCAGGGACTAGCGCCCACAGATACGCAGTATTTT. Protein: CASSQGLAPTDTQYF.

This clone was detected many times. The chain carries TRBV6-6 and TRBJ2-7; 9 bases are shared with TRBD1. Germline assignment: CDR1 MNHNY and CDR2 SVGAGI (reference sequence). V was clipped by 2 bases and J by 3 bases; unmatched bases: 5. The length of the CDR3 is 15 residues. CDR3 DNA sequence: TGTGCCAGCAGTTACGGGGGGACAGGGAACTACGAGCAGTACTTC. It translates to CASSYGGTGNYEQYF.

This clone was detected only once. The chain combines TRBV4-2 with TRBJ2-7; possibly TRBD1 for D (7 bases). Germline V CDR1 and CDR2: LGHNA, YNFKEQ. V was trimmed by 2 bases and J by 2 bases, leaving 22 bases between them. The CDR3 has 18 residues. CDR3 in amino acids: CASSQWTNRGIVPYEQYF. The CDR3 region has the DNA TGTGCCAGCAGCCAATGGACTAACAGGGGAATTGTACCCTACGAGCAGTACTTC.

The chain has TRBV27 and TRBJ1-2, with 8 bases identical to TRBD1. Trimming cost V 6 bases and J 7 bases; bases outside gene matches: 7. CDR3 length: 13 amino acids. Germline-derived CDR1 and CDR2 are MNHEY and SMNVEV (reference sequence). In DNA, the CDR3 is TGTGCCAGCAGAACTGGACAGGGTGGTGGCTACACCTTC. Translated: CASRTGQGGGYTF.